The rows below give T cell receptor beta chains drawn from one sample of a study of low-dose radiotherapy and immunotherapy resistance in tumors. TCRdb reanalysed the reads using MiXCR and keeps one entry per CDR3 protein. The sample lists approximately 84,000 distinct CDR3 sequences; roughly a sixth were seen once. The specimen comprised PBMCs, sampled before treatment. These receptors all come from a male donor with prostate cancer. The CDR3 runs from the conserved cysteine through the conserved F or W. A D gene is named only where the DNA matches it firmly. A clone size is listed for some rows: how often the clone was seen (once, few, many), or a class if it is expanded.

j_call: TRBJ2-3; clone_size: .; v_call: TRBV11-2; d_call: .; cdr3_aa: CASSSGGDSMEYF; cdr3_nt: TGTGCCAGCAGCTCTGGTGGGGACTCCATGGAGTATTTT
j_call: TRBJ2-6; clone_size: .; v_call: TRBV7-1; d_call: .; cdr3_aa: CASKGGHRLRGANVLTF; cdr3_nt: TGTGCCAGCAAGGGGGGCCACCGACTCAGGGGGGCCAACGTCCTGACTTTC
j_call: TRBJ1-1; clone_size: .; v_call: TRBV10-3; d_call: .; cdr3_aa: CAISGGQNLEAFF; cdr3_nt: TGTGCCATCAGTGGAGGGCAGAACCTCGAAGCTTTCTTT
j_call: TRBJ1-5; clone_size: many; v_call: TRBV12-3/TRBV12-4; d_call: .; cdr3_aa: CASSGQGNNQPQHF; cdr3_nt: TGTGCCAGCAGCGGGCAGGGAAACAATCAGCCCCAGCATTTT
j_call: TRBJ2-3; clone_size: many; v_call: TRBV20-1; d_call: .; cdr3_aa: CSARDQETTDTQYF; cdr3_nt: TGCAGTGCTAGAGACCAAGAGACGACAGATACGCAGTATTTT
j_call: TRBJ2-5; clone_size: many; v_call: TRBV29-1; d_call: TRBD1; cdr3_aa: CSVAGTGAKETQYF; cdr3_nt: TGCAGCGTGGCCGGGACAGGGGCGAAAGAGACCCAGTACTTC
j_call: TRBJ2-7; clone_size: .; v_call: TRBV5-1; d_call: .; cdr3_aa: CASSLAGGPTRNEQYF; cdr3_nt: TGCGCCAGCAGCTTGGCCGGGGGGCCCACTCGGAACGAGCAGTACTTC
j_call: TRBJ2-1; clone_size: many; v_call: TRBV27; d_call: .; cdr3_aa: CASSLSPGEQFF; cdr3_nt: TGTGCCAGCAGTTTATCCCCGGGAGAGCAGTTCTTC
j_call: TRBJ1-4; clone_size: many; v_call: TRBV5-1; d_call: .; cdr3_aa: CASSLGRGTNEKLFF; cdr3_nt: TGCGCCAGCAGCCTAGGAAGGGGAACTAATGAAAAACTGTTTTTT
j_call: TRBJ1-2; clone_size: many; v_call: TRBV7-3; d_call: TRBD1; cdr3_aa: CASSSPDRGDYGYTF; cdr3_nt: TGTGCCAGCAGCTCCCCGGACAGGGGGGACTATGGCTACACCTTC
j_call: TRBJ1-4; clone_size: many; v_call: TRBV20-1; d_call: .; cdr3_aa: CSARETESTNEKLFF; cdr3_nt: TGCAGTGCTAGAGAGACAGAATCAACTAATGAAAAACTGTTTTTT
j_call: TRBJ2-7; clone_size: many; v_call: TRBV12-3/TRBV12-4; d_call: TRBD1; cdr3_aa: CASSITGTGGYEQYF; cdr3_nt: TGTGCCAGCAGTATAACCGGGACAGGGGGATACGAGCAGTACTTC
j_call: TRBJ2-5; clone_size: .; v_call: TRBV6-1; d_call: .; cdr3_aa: CASSDSGQETQYF; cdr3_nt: TGTGCCAGCAGTGATTCCGGTCAAGAGACCCAGTACTTC
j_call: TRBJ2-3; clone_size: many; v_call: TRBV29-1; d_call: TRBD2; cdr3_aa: CSVLGGAGYTDTQYF; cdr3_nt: TGCAGCGTCCTCGGGGGAGCGGGGTACACAGATACGCAGTATTTT
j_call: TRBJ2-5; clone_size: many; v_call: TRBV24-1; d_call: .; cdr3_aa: CATSSGANEPRATQYF; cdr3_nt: TGTGCCACCAGTTCGGGGGCGAATGAACCAAGAGCGACCCAGTACTTC
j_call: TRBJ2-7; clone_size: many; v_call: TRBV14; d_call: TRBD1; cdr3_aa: CASSLRTAGGYEQYF; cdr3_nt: TGTGCCAGCAGCCTCCGAACCGCAGGGGGCTACGAGCAGTACTTC
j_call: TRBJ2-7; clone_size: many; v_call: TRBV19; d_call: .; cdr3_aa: CASTDPGYEQYF; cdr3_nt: TGTGCCAGTACCGACCCGGGCTACGAGCAGTACTTC
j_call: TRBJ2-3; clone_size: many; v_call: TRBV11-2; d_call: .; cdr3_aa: CASSPRGYTQYF; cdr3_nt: TGTGCCAGCAGCCCCCGGGGGTATACGCAGTATTTT
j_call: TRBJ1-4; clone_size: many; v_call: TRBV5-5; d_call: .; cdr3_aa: CASSLDINEKLFF; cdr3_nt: TGTGCCAGCAGCTTGGACATTAATGAAAAACTGTTTTTT
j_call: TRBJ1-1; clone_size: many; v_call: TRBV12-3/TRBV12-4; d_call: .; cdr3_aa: CASSPREGVTEAFF; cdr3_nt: TGTGCCAGCAGCCCCAGGGAAGGGGTCACTGAAGCTTTCTTT
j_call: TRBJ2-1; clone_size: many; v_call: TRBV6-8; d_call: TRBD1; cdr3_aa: CASSAAGTGVGEQFF; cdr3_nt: TGTGCCAGCAGTGCAGCCGGGACAGGGGTGGGTGAGCAGTTCTTC
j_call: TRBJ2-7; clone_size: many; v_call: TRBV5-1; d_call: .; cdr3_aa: CASSSYSYEQYF; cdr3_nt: TGCGCCAGCAGCTCATACTCCTACGAGCAGTACTTC
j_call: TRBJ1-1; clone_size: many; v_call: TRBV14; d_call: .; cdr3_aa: CASSQFGIRGGTEAFF; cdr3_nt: TGTGCCAGCAGCCAGTTTGGGATCCGGGGAGGCACTGAAGCTTTCTTT
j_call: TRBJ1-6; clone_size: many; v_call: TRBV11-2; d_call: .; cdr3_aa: CASSLDLGGDNSPLHF; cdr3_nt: TGTGCCAGCAGCTTAGATCTGGGAGGGGATAATTCACCCCTCCACTTT
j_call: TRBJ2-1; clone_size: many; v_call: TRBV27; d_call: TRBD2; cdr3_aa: CASSLSITSGFDEQFF; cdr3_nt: TGTGCCAGCAGTTTATCGATAACTAGCGGCTTTGATGAGCAGTTCTTC
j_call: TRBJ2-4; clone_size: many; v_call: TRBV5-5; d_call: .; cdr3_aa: CASSPQAQAKNIQYF; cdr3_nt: TGTGCCAGCAGCCCCCAGGCACAAGCCAAAAACATTCAGTACTTC
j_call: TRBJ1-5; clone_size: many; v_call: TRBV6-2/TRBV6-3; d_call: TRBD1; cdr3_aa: CASSSGQGADQPQHF; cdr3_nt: TGTGCCAGCAGCTCCGGACAGGGGGCGGATCAGCCCCAGCATTTT
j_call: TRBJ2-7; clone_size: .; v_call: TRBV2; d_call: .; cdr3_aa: CASTRPSGTSYEQYF; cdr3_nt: TGTGCCAGCACCCGCCCCTCCGGCACCTCCTACGAGCAGTACTTC
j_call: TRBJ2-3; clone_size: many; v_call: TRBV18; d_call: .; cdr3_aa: CASRTDTQYF; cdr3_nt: TGTGCCAGCCGAACGGATACGCAGTATTTT
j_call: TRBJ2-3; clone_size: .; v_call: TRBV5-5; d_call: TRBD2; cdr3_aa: CASSWGLAGGPDTQYF; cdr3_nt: TGTGCCAGCAGCTGGGGACTAGCGGGGGGGCCAGATACGCAGTATTTT
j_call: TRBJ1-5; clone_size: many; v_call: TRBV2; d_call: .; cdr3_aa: CASTLVRASNQPQHF; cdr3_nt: TGTGCCAGCACCTTGGTCCGTGCTAGCAATCAGCCCCAGCATTTT
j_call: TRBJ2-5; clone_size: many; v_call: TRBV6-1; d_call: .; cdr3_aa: CASSDHSPDRSGVTQYF; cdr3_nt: TGTGCCAGCAGCGACCACTCGCCGGACAGATCTGGGGTGACCCAGTACTTC
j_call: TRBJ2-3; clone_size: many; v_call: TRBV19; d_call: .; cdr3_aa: CASSSVNTQYF; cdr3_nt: TGTGCCAGTAGTTCGGTTAATACGCAGTATTTT
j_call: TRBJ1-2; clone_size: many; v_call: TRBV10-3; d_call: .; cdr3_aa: CAIREDSSYGYTF; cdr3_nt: TGTGCCATCAGAGAAGACAGTTCCTATGGCTACACCTTC
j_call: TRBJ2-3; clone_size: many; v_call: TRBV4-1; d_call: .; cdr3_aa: CASSQVADTQYF; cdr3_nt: TGCGCCAGCAGCCAAGTGGCGGATACGCAGTATTTT
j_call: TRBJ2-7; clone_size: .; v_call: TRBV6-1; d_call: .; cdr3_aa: CASSPGIVSYEQYF; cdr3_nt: TGTGCCAGCAGCCCTGGGATAGTATCCTACGAGCAGTACTTC
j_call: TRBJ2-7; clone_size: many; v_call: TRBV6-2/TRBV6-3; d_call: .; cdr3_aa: CASSYGEEGNYEQYF; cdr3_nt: TGTGCCAGCAGTTACGGGGAAGAGGGGAACTACGAGCAGTACTTC
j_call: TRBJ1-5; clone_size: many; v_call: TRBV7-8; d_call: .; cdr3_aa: CASSPRETQPQHF; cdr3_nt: TGTGCCAGCAGCCCGAGAGAAACCCAGCCCCAGCATTTT
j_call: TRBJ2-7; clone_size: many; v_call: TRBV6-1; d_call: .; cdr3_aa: CASSGGEGQFISYEQYF; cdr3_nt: TGTGCCAGCAGTGGAGGGGAAGGGCAGTTTATTTCCTACGAGCAGTACTTC
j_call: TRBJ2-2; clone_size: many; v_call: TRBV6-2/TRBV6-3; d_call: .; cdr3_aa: CAYRADTGELFF; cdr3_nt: TGTGCCTACCGGGCCGACACCGGGGAGCTGTTTTTT
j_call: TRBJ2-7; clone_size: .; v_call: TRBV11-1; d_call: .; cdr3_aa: CASSSNYEQYF; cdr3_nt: TGTGCCAGCAGCTCTAACTACGAGCAGTACTTC
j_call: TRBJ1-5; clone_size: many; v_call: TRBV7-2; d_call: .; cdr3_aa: CASSSRTGSNQPQHF; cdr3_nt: TGTGCCAGCAGCTCCCGGACGGGAAGTAATCAGCCCCAGCATTTT
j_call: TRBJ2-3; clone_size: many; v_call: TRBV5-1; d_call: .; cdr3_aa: CASSLESTQYF; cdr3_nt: TGCGCCAGCAGCTTGGAATCTACGCAGTATTTT
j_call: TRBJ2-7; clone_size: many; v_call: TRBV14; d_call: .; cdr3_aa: CASSQDGGNYEQYF; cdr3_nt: TGTGCCAGCAGCCAAGATGGGGGTAACTACGAGCAGTACTTC
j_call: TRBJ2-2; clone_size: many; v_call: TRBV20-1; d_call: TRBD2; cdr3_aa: CSISGGPSNTGELFF; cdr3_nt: TGCAGTATTAGCGGGGGGCCATCGAACACCGGGGAGCTGTTTTTT
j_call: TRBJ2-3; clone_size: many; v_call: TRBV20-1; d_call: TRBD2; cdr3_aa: CSARDLSGVRSDTQYF; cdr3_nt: TGCAGTGCTAGAGATCTGAGCGGGGTTAGGTCAGATACGCAGTATTTT
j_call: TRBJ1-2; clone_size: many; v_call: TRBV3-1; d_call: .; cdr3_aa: CASSQAGKGYGYTF; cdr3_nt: TGTGCCAGCAGCCAAGCTGGGAAGGGGTATGGCTACACCTTC
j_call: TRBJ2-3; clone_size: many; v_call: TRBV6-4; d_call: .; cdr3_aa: CASSDARTDTQYF; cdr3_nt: TGTGCCAGCAGTGACGCACGCACAGATACGCAGTATTTT
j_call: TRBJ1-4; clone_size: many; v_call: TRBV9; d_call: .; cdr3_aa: CASSASTNEKLFF; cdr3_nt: TGTGCCAGCAGCGCCAGCACGAATGAAAAACTGTTTTTT
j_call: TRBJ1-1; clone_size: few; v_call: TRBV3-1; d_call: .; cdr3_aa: CASSQEGGWTEAFF; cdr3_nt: TGTGCCAGCAGCCAAGAAGGGGGGTGGACTGAAGCTTTCTTT
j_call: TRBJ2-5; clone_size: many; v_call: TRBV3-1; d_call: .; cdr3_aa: CASSQDARGQETQYF; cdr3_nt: TGTGCCAGCAGCCAAGATGCCCGGGGGCAAGAGACCCAGTACTTC
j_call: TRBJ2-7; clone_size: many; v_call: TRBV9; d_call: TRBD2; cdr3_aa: CASSAGLAGYEQYF; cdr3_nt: TGTGCCAGCAGCGCGGGACTAGCGGGGTACGAGCAGTACTTC
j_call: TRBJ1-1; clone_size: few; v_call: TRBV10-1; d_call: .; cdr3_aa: CASSESAVNTEAFF; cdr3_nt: TGCGCCAGCAGTGAGAGCGCCGTGAACACTGAAGCTTTCTTT
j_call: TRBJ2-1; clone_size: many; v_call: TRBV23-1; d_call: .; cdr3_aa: CASSRYKGPRTYNEQFF; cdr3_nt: TGCGCCAGCAGTCGTTACAAGGGTCCCCGGACCTACAATGAGCAGTTCTTC
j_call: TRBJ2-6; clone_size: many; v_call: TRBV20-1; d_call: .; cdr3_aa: CSAREAVSGANVLTF; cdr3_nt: TGCAGTGCTAGAGAGGCGGTCTCTGGGGCCAACGTCCTGACTTTC